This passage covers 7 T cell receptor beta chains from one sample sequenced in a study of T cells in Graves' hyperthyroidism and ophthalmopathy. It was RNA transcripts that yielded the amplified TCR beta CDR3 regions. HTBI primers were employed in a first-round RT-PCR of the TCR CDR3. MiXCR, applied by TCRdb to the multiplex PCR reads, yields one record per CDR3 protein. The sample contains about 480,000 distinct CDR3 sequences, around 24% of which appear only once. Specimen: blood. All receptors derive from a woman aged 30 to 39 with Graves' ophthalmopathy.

The CDR3 sequence: CASSSSPGTGDYGYTF. The CDR3 DNA sequence: TGTGCCAGCAGTTCAAGTCCCGGGACAGGGGACTATGGCTACACCTTC. The chain joins TRBV12-3 or TRBV12-4 to TRBJ1-2; 10 bases match TRBD1. With V trimmed by 4 bases and J by 3 bases, 8 bases remained unmatched. This CDR3 is 16 amino acids long.

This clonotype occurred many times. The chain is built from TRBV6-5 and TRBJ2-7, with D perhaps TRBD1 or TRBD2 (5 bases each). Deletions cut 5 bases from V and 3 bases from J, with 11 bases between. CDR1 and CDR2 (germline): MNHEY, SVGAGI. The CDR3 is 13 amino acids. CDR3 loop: CASSRDGYYEQYF. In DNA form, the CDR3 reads TGTGCCAGCAGTAGGGACGGCTACTACGAGCAGTACTTC.

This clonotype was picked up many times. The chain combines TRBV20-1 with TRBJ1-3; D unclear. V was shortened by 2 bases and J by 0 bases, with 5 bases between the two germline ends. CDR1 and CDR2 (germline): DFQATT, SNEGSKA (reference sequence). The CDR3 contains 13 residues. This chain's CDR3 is CSARWASGNTIYF. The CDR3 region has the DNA TGCAGTGCTAGATGGGCCTCTGGAAACACCATATATTTT.

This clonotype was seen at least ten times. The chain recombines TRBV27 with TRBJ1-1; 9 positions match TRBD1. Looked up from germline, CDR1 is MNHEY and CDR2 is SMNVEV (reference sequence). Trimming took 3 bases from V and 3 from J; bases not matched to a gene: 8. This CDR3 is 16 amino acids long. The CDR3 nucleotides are TGTGCCAGCAGTTTCCGACAGGGGGTAGGGGACACTGAAGCTTTCTTT. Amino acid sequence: CASSFRQGVGDTEAFF.

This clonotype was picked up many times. CDR3: CASSPAASGVRETQYF. Written as DNA, the CDR3 is TGTGCCAGCAGCCCGGCCGCTAGCGGGGTGAGAGAGACCCAGTACTTC. V gene TRBV7-2 combines with J gene TRBJ2-5; 9 nucleotides line up with TRBD2. Per the germline V gene, CDR1 is SGHTA and CDR2 is FQGNSA. This CDR3 has 16 residues. Unmatched junction bases numbered 11, after V lost 5 bases and J lost 4 bases.

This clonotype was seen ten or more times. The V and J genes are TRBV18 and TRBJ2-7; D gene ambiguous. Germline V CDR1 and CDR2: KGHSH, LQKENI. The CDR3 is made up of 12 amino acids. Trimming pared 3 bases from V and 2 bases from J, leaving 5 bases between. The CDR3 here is CASSPETYEQYF. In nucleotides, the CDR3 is TGTGCCAGCTCACCTGAGACCTACGAGCAGTACTTC.

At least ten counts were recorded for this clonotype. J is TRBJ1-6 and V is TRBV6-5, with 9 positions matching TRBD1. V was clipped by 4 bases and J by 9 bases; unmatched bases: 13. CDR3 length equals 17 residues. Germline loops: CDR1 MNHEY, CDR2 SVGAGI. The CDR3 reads CASSSKRTGTGSSPLHF. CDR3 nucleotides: TGTGCCAGCAGTTCAAAAAGAACCGGGACAGGGAGTTCACCCCTCCACTTT.